The entry below gives a single TCR beta chain sequence along with its context. Antigen specificity is unknown. The CDR3 length is 17 residues. The germline V gene has CDR1 PRHDT and CDR2 FYEKMQ (reference sequence). The V and J ends lost 0 bases and 2 bases, in that order; junction bases with no gene match: 9. At cycle 4 day 1, cycle 7 day 1, and baseline, blood was sampled. Produced via immunoSEQ multiplex PCR; TCRdb's table is partial and in-frame only. Counted here are approximately 70,000 clones, about 93% occurring once; the ten biggest clones make up 4.5% to 7.5%. This record belongs to a study of OX40 agonist ivuxolimab in advanced cancers. As for the study in general: Ivuxolimab was administered intravenously to patients at 0.01 to 10 mg/kg every 2 weeks. Study results and caveats: At doses 0.1 to 3.0 mg/kg, CD4+ and CD8+ clones expanded.

The source of this sequence is an adult with an advanced solid tumor such as melanoma, head and neck, liver or kidney cancer. The source material was CD4+ or CD8+ T cells sorted from blood, sampled in a trial of the OX40 agonist ivuxolimab. V is TRBV13 and J is TRBJ1-1; 7 nucleotides agree with TRBD1. The CDR3 region is CASSLGRGTETNTEAFF. Here the CDR3 DNA reads TGTGCCAGCAGCTTAGGCCGGGGGACAGAGACCAACACTGAAGCTTTCTTT.